The 25 T cell receptor beta chains below were found in one sample sequenced in a study of shared clonotypes between healthy human individuals. Profiled with immunoSEQ multiplex PCR; TCRdb holds only in-frame clones, not every one. The table lists around 2.1 million clones, 95% of them singletons. The sample taken for sequencing was naive CD4+ T cells sorted from blood. Subset described: CD45RA+ positively selected. These receptors all come from a man aged 18 to 29 in good health.

V gene TRBV6-6 combines with J gene TRBJ2-7, with unresolved D. The V and J ends lost 1 base and 4 bases respectively, with 11 bases between them. This CDR3 has 14 amino acids. The germline CDR1 and CDR2 sequences are MNHNY and SVGAGI (reference sequence). This CDR3 reads CASSYWAENYEQYF. The CDR3 DNA follows: TGTGCCAGCAGTTACTGGGCGGAAAATTACGAGCAGTACTTC.

The chain links TRBV30 to TRBJ1-5; tentatively, D is TRBD1 (5 bases). Germline V gene lookup returns CDR1 GTSNPN and CDR2 SVGIG (reference sequence). Trimming removed 2 bases from V and 6 bases from J, with 14 bases in between. CDR3 length: 14 amino acids. This CDR3 is CAWSMGGGGQPQHF. CDR3 nucleotides: TGTGCCTGGAGTATGGGGGGTGGAGGTCAGCCCCAGCATTTT.

As regards this clone: Other DNA sequences in the sample encode the same CDR3. The chain recombines TRBV2 with TRBJ1-4; TRBD1 agrees at 8 bases. This CDR3 is 14 amino acids long. The V and J ends lost 7 bases and 6 bases, in that order; junction bases with no gene match: 7. Germline V gene lookup returns CDR1 SNHLY and CDR2 FYNNEI. The CDR3 loop reads CASNLDRGDEKLFF. DNA for the CDR3: TGTGCCAGCAACCTAGACAGGGGAGATGAAAAACTGTTTTTT.

Notes on this clone: A much larger clonotype is one base distant, so this may be a read error. The same CDR3 is also encoded by other DNA sequences in this sample. This chain connects TRBV7-2 to TRBJ2-5, with no clear D. There are 11 residues in the CDR3. Trimming cost V 5 bases and J 4 bases, with 5 bases left between them. Germline CDR1 SGHTA, CDR2 FQGNSA. Here the CDR3 reads CASSEGETQYF. Written as DNA, the CDR3 is TGTGCCAGCAGCGAAGGAGAGACCCAGTACTTC.

The chain has TRBV28 and TRBJ1-4, with D possibly being TRBD1 (5 bases). The CDR3 spans 14 residues. The V gene's germline CDR1 is MDHEN and CDR2 SYDVKM. Trimming left V 5 bases short and J 0 bases short, with 7 bases between. Here the CDR3 reads CASSPTATNEKLFF. DNA for the CDR3: TGTGCCAGCAGTCCGACAGCAACTAATGAAAAACTGTTTTTT.

The count of this clone is one. This chain links TRBV6-1 with TRBJ2-1, with 11 bases lining up with TRBD1. Germline CDR1 is MNHNS and CDR2 is SASEGT. CDR3 length: 15 residues. V gave up 4 bases and J gave up 7 bases; unmatched junction bases: 6. CDR3 in amino acids: CASSAGTGGLNEQFF. The DNA of the CDR3 is TGTGCCAGCAGTGCCGGGACAGGGGGTTTGAATGAGCAGTTCTTC.

This clone came up a few times. The sample has other DNA sequences that encode this CDR3 too. The chain links TRBV5-1 to TRBJ1-4; D gene ambiguous. Germline CDR1 is SGHRS and CDR2 is YFSETQ. The CDR3 consists of 14 residues. Trimming took 0 bases from V and 0 from J, leaving 3 bases between them. The CDR3 here is CASSLGTTNEKLFF. The DNA for the CDR3 is TGCGCCAGCAGCTTGGGTACAACTAATGAAAAACTGTTTTTT.

The V gene is TRBV29-1, the J gene TRBJ1-4, with D perhaps matching TRBD1 (5 bases). Deletions cut 4 bases from V and 4 bases from J, with 10 bases between. Germline assignment: CDR1 SQVTM and CDR2 ANQGSEA. The CDR3 loop spans 13 amino acids. CDR3 DNA: TGCAGCGTTGTTGGGACGGTTAATGAAAAACTGTTTTTT. This sequence encodes CSVVGTVNEKLFF. Based on the CDR3 plus reference TRBV29-1 and TRBJ1-4, the full variable domain is SAVISQKPSRDICQRGTSLTIQCQVDSQVTMMFWYRQQPGQSLTLIATANQGSEATYESGFVIDKFPISRPNLTFSTLTVSNMSPEDSSIYLCSVVGTVNEKLFFGSGTQLSVL.

The chain employs TRBV6-6 and TRBJ1-6; the match to TRBD1 covers 7 bases. V lost 7 bases, J lost 4 bases, and 7 bases stayed unmatched. This CDR3 comprises 15 residues. Germline assignment: CDR1 MNHNY and CDR2 SVGAGI (reference sequence). Here the CDR3 reads CASTKGTAYNSPLHF. The CDR3 DNA sequence: TGTGCCAGCACTAAAGGGACAGCGTATAATTCACCCCTCCACTTT.

The chain combines TRBV9 with TRBJ1-5; 10 bases are a match to TRBD1. The trim removed 4 bases at V and 2 bases at J, leaving 3 bases unmatched. This CDR3 is 15 amino acids long. Germline V lookup: CDR1 SGDLS, CDR2 YYNGEE. CDR3 coding DNA: TGTGCCAGCAGCCCCGGGACAGGGGGCAATCAGCCCCAGCATTTT. Translation: CASSPGTGGNQPQHF.

There are a few counts of this clone. Other DNA sequences within the sample encode an identical CDR3. CDR3 coding DNA: TGTGCCAGCTCACCGGATGCTGGGGAGCTGTTTTTT. It is translated as CASSPDAGELFF. This rearrangement joins TRBV18 to TRBJ2-2; the D is unclear. The germline V gene has CDR1 KGHSH and CDR2 LQKENI. V shed 3 bases and J shed 8 bases, with 7 bases lying between them. The CDR3 length is 12 residues.

This rearrangement joins TRBV5-4 to TRBJ2-3, with TRBD1 identical over 9 bases. This CDR3 is 15 amino acids long. V shed 4 bases and J 6 bases; nucleotides not matched to a gene: 9. Germline assignment: CDR1 SGHNT and CDR2 YYREEE (reference sequence). The CDR3 nucleotides are TGTGCCAGCAGCCCGATACAGGGGGCATCGGATACGCAGTATTTT. It is translated as CASSPIQGASDTQYF.

The chain recombines TRBV30 with TRBJ2-7; 8 nucleotides line up with TRBD1. Per the germline V gene, CDR1 is GTSNPN and CDR2 is SVGIG (reference sequence). V shed 2 bases, J shed 9 bases, and the junction held 12 bases outside the gene matches. The length of the CDR3 is 14 residues. CDR3 coding DNA: TGTGCCTGGAGTTCCCCCGGGACAGGTCTGGCGCAGTACTTC. It yields the protein CAWSSPGTGLAQYF.

Concerning this clone itself: The same CDR3 is also encoded by other DNA sequences in this sample. The chain links TRBV5-1 to TRBJ2-1; D possibly corresponds to TRBD1 (6 bases). This CDR3 spans 15 amino acids. Germline lookup yields CDR1 SGHRS and CDR2 YFSETQ. V shed 0 bases and J shed 4 bases, with 11 bases lying between them. CDR3 nucleotides: TGCGCCAGCAGCTTGGCCCCAGGGGCTTACAATGAGCAGTTCTTC. Translation gives CASSLAPGAYNEQFF.

V is TRBV27 and J is TRBJ2-6, with no clear D. Germline V gene sequence: CDR1 MNHEY, CDR2 SMNVEV (reference sequence). V was trimmed by 4 bases and J by 3 bases, leaving 10 bases between them. CDR3 length equals 15 residues. CDR3 in DNA: TGTGCCAGCAGTTCCCCGAGGAATGGGGCCAACGTCCTGACTTTC. Translated: CASSSPRNGANVLTF.

This sequence joins TRBV5-4 and TRBJ2-5; no clear D. This CDR3 is built from 16 residues. Germline CDR1 SGHNT, CDR2 YYREEE (reference sequence). Trimming took 2 bases from V and 2 from J, leaving 16 bases between them. For the CDR3, the DNA is TGTGCCAGCAGCTTATCCAGGTCGGGTCCACAAGAGACCCAGTACTTC. Translation: CASSLSRSGPQETQYF.

The gene calls are TRBV4-1 and TRBJ2-7; a possible D gene is TRBD2 (6 bases). V was pared by 4 bases and J by 2 bases, with 12 bases between. The CDR3 is made up of 14 amino acids. Germline V lookup: CDR1 MGHRA, CDR2 YSYEKL. CDR3 sequence reads: CASSLGSGPYEQYF. The CDR3 DNA reads as TGCGCCAGCAGCCTCGGGAGCGGGCCCTACGAGCAGTACTTC.

With regard to this clone: Other DNA sequences in this specimen translate into the identical CDR3. The chain links TRBV6-6 to TRBJ2-7, with no clear D. The CDR3 consists of 12 residues. CDR1 is MNHNY, CDR2 SVGAGI, per germline (reference sequence). Trimming removed 5 bases at V and 2 bases at J, with 7 bases between. Here the CDR3 reads CASSRSPYEQYF. Written as DNA, the CDR3 is TGTGCCAGCAGTAGATCACCCTACGAGCAGTACTTC.

The rearrangement uses TRBV18 and TRBJ2-2, with a weak D call TRBD2 (6 bases). The CDR3 extends over 15 amino acids. Between the trimmed V and J ends, which lost 4 bases and 5 bases, there was a span of 14 bases. Germline CDR1 reads KGHSH; CDR2 reads LQKENI. The CDR3: CASSRPGLRTGELFF. In DNA form, the CDR3 reads TGTGCCAGCTCACGTCCCGGACTACGGACCGGGGAGCTGTTTTTT.

J is TRBJ2-2 and V is TRBV19; unclear D gene. CDR1 and CDR2 from the germline V gene are LNHDA and SQIVND (reference sequence). The ends were cut back, 4 bases at V and 8 bases at J, with 11 bases in the middle. The CDR3 has 13 residues. The CDR3 DNA follows: TGTGCCAGTAGTAAAATGGGCGTGGGGGAGCTGTTTTTT. This translates into CASSKMGVGELFF.

The gene calls are TRBV7-9 and TRBJ2-4, with D possibly matching TRBD1 (6 bases). Germline loops: CDR1 SEHNR, CDR2 FQNEAQ (reference sequence). V was cut by 2 bases and J by 1 base, with 12 bases left in between. The CDR3 length is 16 residues. The CDR3 DNA reads as TGTGCCAGCAGCTTATATTTAGACAGGGCCAAAAACATTCAGTACTTC. As protein: CASSLYLDRAKNIQYF.

In the case of this clone: Other DNA sequences in the same sample also yield this CDR3. The rearrangement links TRBV2 to TRBJ1-2; 9 bases are shared with TRBD1. The germline V gene encodes CDR1 SNHLY and CDR2 FYNNEI. The CDR3 runs 14 residues. V dropped 5 bases and J dropped 2; count of bases not matched to a gene: 3. The CDR3 DNA sequence: TGTGCCAGCAGTCCGGACAGGGGAAACTATGGCTACACCTTC. Translated: CASSPDRGNYGYTF.

The CDR3 loop reads CASSPYPTGTSGSYEQYF. DNA for the CDR3: TGTGCCAGCAGCCCATACCCAACCGGGACTAGCGGCTCCTACGAGCAGTACTTC. This rearrangement joins TRBV5-4 to TRBJ2-7; 11 bases fit TRBD2. The germline V gene encodes CDR1 SGHNT and CDR2 YYREEE (reference sequence). Trimming took 4 bases from V and 0 from J; bases not matched to a gene: 12. The CDR3 sequence is 18 residues long.

This chain's CDR3 is CASSLGQGVISEQFF. The DNA of the CDR3 is TGCGCCAGCAGCTTGGGACAGGGTGTTATCTCTGAGCAGTTCTTC. The V call is TRBV5-1, the J call TRBJ2-1, with 7 bases aligning to TRBD1. The CDR3 length is 15 residues. With V trimmed by 0 bases and J by 9 bases, 9 bases remained unmatched. The germline CDR1 and CDR2 sequences are SGHRS and YFSETQ.

V and J are TRBV28 and TRBJ1-4; the D gene is possibly TRBD1 (6 bases). There are 16 residues in the CDR3. The ends were cut back, 1 base at V and 7 bases at J, with 16 bases in the middle. In germline, CDR1 is MDHEN, CDR2 SYDVKM. Here the CDR3 DNA reads TGTGCCAGCAGTTTATCGGGACACTTAGGAGGTGAAAAACTGTTTTTT. Its protein product is CASSLSGHLGGEKLFF.